This paragraph reports one T cell receptor beta chain. At one end, the junction sequence differs from germline, possibly due to a read error. The data originate from a study of glioma-infiltrating T cells. The iRepertoire nested amplicon-rescue multiplex PCR amplified TCR alpha and beta CDR3s from RNA. TCRdb reprocessed the multiplex PCR reads with MiXCR, giving one entry per CDR3 protein. The repertoire includes about 2,500 distinct CDR3 sequences, around 73% of them detected once, and 28% sits in the top ten. This receptor was obtained from a human donor with low-grade glioma or glioblastoma, undergoing nonglioma brain surgery, or in good health (not recorded which). The specimen was glioma tissue, nonneoplastic brain tissue, or PBMCs (not recorded which).

CDR3 bases: TGCGCCATCAGCCAAGCAGGGGAAGAGAAAAAGTACTTC. Amino acid sequence: CAISQAGEEKKYF. This chain links TRBV4-3 with TRBJ2-5; D perhaps matches TRBD1 (6 bases). Germline values: CDR1 LGHNA, CDR2 YSLEER. CDR3 length: 13 amino acids.